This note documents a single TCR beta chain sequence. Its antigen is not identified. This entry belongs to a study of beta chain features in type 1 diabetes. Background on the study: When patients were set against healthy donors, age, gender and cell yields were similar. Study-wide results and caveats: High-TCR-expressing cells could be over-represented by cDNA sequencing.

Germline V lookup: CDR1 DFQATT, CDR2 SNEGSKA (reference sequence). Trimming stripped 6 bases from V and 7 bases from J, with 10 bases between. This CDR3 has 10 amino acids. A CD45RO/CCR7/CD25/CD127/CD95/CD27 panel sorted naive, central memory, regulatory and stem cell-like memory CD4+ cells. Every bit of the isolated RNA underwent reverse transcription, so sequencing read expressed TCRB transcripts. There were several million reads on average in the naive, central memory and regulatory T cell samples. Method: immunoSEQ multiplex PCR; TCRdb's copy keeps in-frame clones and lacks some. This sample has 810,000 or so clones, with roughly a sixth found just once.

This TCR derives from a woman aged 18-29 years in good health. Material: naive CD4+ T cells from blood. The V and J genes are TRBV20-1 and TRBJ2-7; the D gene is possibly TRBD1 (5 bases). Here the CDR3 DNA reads TGCAGTGCCGCAGGGCGGGAGCAGTACTTC. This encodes CSAAGREQYF.